This is a list of T cell receptor beta chains from one sample in a study of regulatory T cells in long-lasting Graves disease. MiXCR, applied by TCRdb to the multiplex PCR reads, yields one record per CDR3 protein. Counted here are 350,000 to 400,000 distinct CDR3 sequences, around a sixth occurring once; the ten biggest clones make up 20% to 25%. Sequencing used peripheral blood mononuclear cells (PBMCs), obtained at new diagnosis, from a patient treated with antithyroid drugs. The receptors derive from a female donor with Graves disease. Both conserved end residues are part of each CDR3.

TRBV7-7,15,CASSPTASTTDTQYF
TRBV20-1,18,CSAQDSRLAGGPYDEQFF
TRBV19,13,CASRLPGAYGYTF
TRBV20-1,9,CSASIEQYF
TRBV28,15,CASSLVGGTNYGYTF
TRBV10-3,15,CAIRRDRGTNEKLFF
TRBV30,14,CAWSTKIIYNEQFF
TRBV6-5,15,CASSYRGGVNTEAFF
TRBV2,15,CASSAEGRRIYGYTF
TRBV10-3,13,CAISDTQGGEQFF
TRBV12-3/TRBV12-4,16,CASSFRGGAGNQPQHF
TRBV10-3,13,CAISVEEQETQYF
TRBV20-1,14,CSARPQGRNYGYTF
TRBV14,17,CASSQDARAGRYYGYTF
TRBV6-2/TRBV6-3,14,CASSYWASGDTIYF
TRBV12-3/TRBV12-4,14,CASSLGVNSYEQYF
TRBV27,15,CASNPGTGPRTEAFF
TRBV9,13,CASSPGLAANRYF
TRBV6-5,17,CASSSTYRDLAKNIQYF
TRBV7-6,19,CASSLAWKRASRDAYEQYF
TRBV2,15,CASRDPASYNYGYTF
TRBV15,15,CATSRGTGLNQPQHF
TRBV5-1,13,CASARAREETQYF
TRBV6-2/TRBV6-3,15,CASSSGGASTDTQYF
TRBV7-6,13,CASSPPAQETQYF
TRBV6-1,11,CASEVTDTQYF
TRBV14,17,CASSQDTAPLAKNIQYF
TRBV27,15,CASSTRDRGGDEQFF
TRBV12-3/TRBV12-4,15,CASSRDRVLFGELFF
TRBV14,19,CASSQPLGRESGLWNEQFF
TRBV3-1,14,CASTKGGIEDTQYF
TRBV20-1,15,CSARDTRSNTGELFF
TRBV20-1,13,CSARALVNTEAFF
TRBV5-1,16,CARRRGGRIPNEKLFF
TRBV12-3/TRBV12-4,14,CASSLGLLGDEQFF
TRBV14,17,CASSQVLGLAATDTQYF
TRBV29-1,13,CSVAGGLDTEAFF
TRBV18,15,CASSPRQDTSGELFF
TRBV6-1,15,CASRSGQGITGELFF
TRBV12-3/TRBV12-4,14,CASSSGTGLETQYF
TRBV2,12,CASNREYTEAFF
TRBV20-1,16,CSARVRGAVIGNEQFF
TRBV15,15,CATSRAQGSSYEQYF
TRBV12-3/TRBV12-4,14,CASSFAREGSEQYF
TRBV30,14,CAWIRWGHTDTQYF
TRBV5-1,14,CASSFSGSNTEAFF
TRBV7-9,16,CASSRRATSPNEKLFF
TRBV13,17,CASSLGSGESSYNEQFF